This entry is about one TCR beta chain. Its antigen remains unidentified. The data originate from a study of human T cells and chemical hapten exposure. Whole-study context: The study traced per-sample TCR yield variation mainly to small differences in pooled library volumes. Study results and limitations: DPC sensitization did not alter TCRs above 1 in 1000 frequency.

The library attached unique molecular identifiers to individual cDNA molecules. TCRdb fed the RACE reads into MiXCR, producing one record per CDR3 protein. The sample carries 44,000 or so distinct CDR3 sequences, approximately 4% recorded once. Time point here: healthy volunteer bleed at 6 weeks. RNA extraction used unfractionated whole blood as the source of total RNA. What was sequenced was whole blood. This receptor was taken from a human donor in good health. Some clones in this sample may be carry-over from other donors' samples.

The chain's CDR3 is CASSQTGSNQPQHF. The DNA of the CDR3 is TGTGCCAGCAGCCAGACAGGGAGCAATCAGCCCCAGCATTTT. The V gene is TRBV6-1, the J gene TRBJ1-5, with 7 nucleotides matching TRBD1. CDR3 length equals 14 residues. V trimming: 6 bases; J trimming: 1 base; junction bases outside the gene matches: 3. The germline V gene encodes CDR1 MNHNS and CDR2 SASEGT.